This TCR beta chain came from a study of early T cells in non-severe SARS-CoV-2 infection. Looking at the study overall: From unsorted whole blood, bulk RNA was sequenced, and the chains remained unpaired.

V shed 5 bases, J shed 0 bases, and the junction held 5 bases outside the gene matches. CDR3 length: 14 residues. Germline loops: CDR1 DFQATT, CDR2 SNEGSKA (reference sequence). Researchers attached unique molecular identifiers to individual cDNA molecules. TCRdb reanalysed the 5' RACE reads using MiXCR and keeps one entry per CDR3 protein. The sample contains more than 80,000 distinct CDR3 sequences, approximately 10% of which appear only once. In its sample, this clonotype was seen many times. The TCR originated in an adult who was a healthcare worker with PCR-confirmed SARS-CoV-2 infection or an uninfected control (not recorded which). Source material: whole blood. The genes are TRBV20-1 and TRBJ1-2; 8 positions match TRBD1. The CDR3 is CSAEDRAANYGYTF. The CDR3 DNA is TGCAGTGCTGAGGACAGGGCAGCTAACTATGGCTACACCTTC.